The sequence of this TCR beta chain was determined in a study of shared T cell receptors in the human thymus. Method: immunoSEQ multiplex PCR; TCRdb's copy keeps in-frame clones and lacks some. The sample includes some 760,000 clones, 70% to 90% of them seen just once. Germline V gene data show CDR1 as SQVTM and CDR2 as ANQGSEA. The J segment lost 7 bases and the V segment lost 4 bases, leaving 13 bases of the junction unmatched. This CDR3 has 14 amino acids. These data also featured in a second study, about human thymus T cells.

This clonotype was sampled from a girl in the first two years of life with a congenital heart defect. The sequenced material came from thymocytes. The J gene is TRBJ2-7, the V gene TRBV29-1; 7 positions agree with TRBD1. The CDR3 protein is CSVGPVTGSREQYF. The CDR3 nucleotides read TGCAGCGTTGGTCCCGTGACAGGGTCGAGGGAGCAGTACTTC.